These 26 T cell receptor beta chains originate from one sample sequenced in a study of post-analysis software for immune sequencing data. Broader study findings: Comparison of patients with controls showed 4 to 6 TRBV segments more frequent in patients, TRBV5-6, TRBV5-1 and TRBV20-1 among them.

Unique-molecular-identifier-tagged TCR beta cDNA libraries were used. TCRdb reprocessed the PCR reads with MiXCR, giving one entry per CDR3 protein. The sample contains 650,000 to 850,000 distinct CDR3 sequences, about 53% of which appear only once. Which antigens these TCRs recognize remains unknown. Input material: blood. These receptors were taken from a girl between 5 and 17 years old with multiple sclerosis.

This clonotype was observed a handful of times. The chain links TRBV2 to TRBJ1-1; no clear D gene. Trimming took 2 bases from V and 3 from J, leaving 7 bases between them. This CDR3 has 13 residues. Looked up from germline, CDR1 is SNHLY and CDR2 is FYNNEI. As DNA, the CDR3 is TGTGCCAGCAGTGAAACTGTGGACACTGAAGCTTTCTTT. Its translation is CASSETVDTEAFF.

The chain has TRBV29-1 and TRBJ1-2; D remains ambiguous. Germline-derived CDR1 and CDR2 are SQVTM and ANQGSEA. Deletions cut 5 bases from V and 7 bases from J, with 20 bases between. The CDR3 is made up of 14 amino acids. DNA for the CDR3: TGCAGCGTTATTCCCGGGAATGGAGTGGGTGGCTACACCTTC. Protein product: CSVIPGNGVGGYTF.

The chain recombines TRBV7-9 with TRBJ2-1; 11 nucleotides match TRBD1. CDR1 is SEHNR and CDR2 is FQNEAQ in the germline V gene (reference sequence). The CDR3 totals 17 residues. Trimming cost V 4 bases and J 3 bases; bases outside gene matches: 8. CDR3 DNA sequence: TGTGCCAGCAGCTCAAGCAGGACAGGGGGCTTCTACAATGAGCAGTTCTTC. It codes for CASSSSRTGGFYNEQFF.

This clonotype was recorded a few times. The chain links TRBV29-1 to TRBJ2-5; D gene unclear. CDR3 length: 12 residues. Germline assignment: CDR1 SQVTM and CDR2 ANQGSEA. V shed 5 bases and J shed 0 bases, with 7 bases lying between them. The CDR3 DNA sequence: TGCAGCGTTCAAGGGAACCAAGAGACCCAGTACTTC. It translates to CSVQGNQETQYF.

This chain links TRBV5-6 with TRBJ2-6; 9 bases line up with TRBD1. This CDR3 comprises 17 residues. Trimming removed 3 bases from V and 2 bases from J; junction bases left unmatched: 6. Germline V lookup: CDR1 SGHDT, CDR2 YYEEEE. The CDR3 loop reads CASSSDRGLAGANVLTF. DNA for the CDR3: TGTGCCAGCAGCTCTGACAGGGGGTTGGCTGGGGCCAACGTCCTGACTTTC.

V and J are TRBV6-2 or TRBV6-3 and TRBJ2-1; no reliable D call. Per germline, CDR1 MNHEY and CDR2 SVGEGT. This CDR3 is built from 13 residues. Trimming left V 7 bases short and J 0 bases short, with 7 bases between. For the CDR3, the DNA is TGTGCCAGCAACTGGGGCTCCTACAATGAGCAGTTCTTC. Translating gives CASNWGSYNEQFF.

This clonotype was detected only a few times. The V call is TRBV6-5, the J call TRBJ1-2; D is unresolved. The V gene lost 5 bases and the J gene lost 7 bases, with 20 bases spanning the gap. The length of the CDR3 is 15 residues. Germline V gene data show CDR1 as MNHEY and CDR2 as SVGAGI. The CDR3 is CASSQIHGPFRGYTF. CDR3 nucleotide sequence: TGTGCCAGCAGTCAAATCCATGGACCTTTCCGTGGCTACACCTTC.

J is TRBJ2-7 and V is TRBV29-1, with 10 nucleotides matching TRBD1. The CDR3 extends over 17 amino acids. Looked up from germline, CDR1 is SQVTM and CDR2 is ANQGSEA. V shed 6 bases and J 4 bases; nucleotides not matched to a gene: 18. This CDR3 reads CSVTPGQGLVGPYEQYF. Written as DNA, the CDR3 is TGCAGCGTGACACCGGGACAGGGGCTAGTGGGACCGTACGAGCAGTACTTC.

This clonotype was picked up a small number of times. The genes are TRBV7-8 and TRBJ2-1, with 10 nucleotides matching TRBD2. Germline V lookup: CDR1 SGHVS, CDR2 FQNEAQ. V dropped 0 bases and J dropped 7; count of bases not matched to a gene: 12. This CDR3 comprises 18 residues. The CDR3 coding sequence is TGTGCCAGCAGCTTAGCACCTCGGAGCGGGGGGGCGGGGAATGAGCAGTTCTTC. This gives the protein CASSLAPRSGGAGNEQFF. Variable domain in full (rest from reference TRBV7-8 and TRBJ2-1): GAGVSQSPRYKVAKRGQDVALRCDPISGHVSLFWYQQALGQGPEFLTYFQNEAQLDKSGLPSDRFFAERPEGSVSTLKIQRTQQEDSAVYLCASSLAPRSGGAGNEQFFGPGTRLTVL.

The chain recombines TRBV5-1 with TRBJ2-6; possibly TRBD1 for D (5 bases). The ends were cut back, 4 bases at V and 0 bases at J, with 11 bases in the middle. The germline V gene encodes CDR1 SGHRS and CDR2 YFSETQ. The CDR3 contains 16 residues. The CDR3 loop is CASSLTGLSGANVLTF. The CDR3 DNA reads TGCGCCAGCAGCCTCACAGGTCTCTCTGGGGCCAACGTCCTGACTTTC.

The chain employs TRBV11-2 and TRBJ1-2; possible D gene TRBD1, 6 bases. V was trimmed by 4 bases and J by 6 bases, leaving 12 bases between them. This CDR3 is 13 amino acids long. Germline CDR1 SGHAT, CDR2 FQNNGV. The CDR3 DNA is TGTGCCAGCAGCTGGGGGCCCAGAGATGGCTACACCTTC. As protein: CASSWGPRDGYTF.

J is TRBJ1-1 and V is TRBV14; D is unresolved. The CDR3 is 15 residues long. Per the germline V gene, CDR1 is SGHDN and CDR2 is FVKESK. With 1 base removed from V and 1 base from J, the gap between germline ends came to 10 bases. CDR3 DNA sequence: TGTGCCAGCAGCCAAGTGTTCCCTTGGAACACTGAAGCTTTCTTT. This encodes CASSQVFPWNTEAFF.

The genes are TRBV11-2 and TRBJ2-3, with 7 bases aligning to TRBD2. V lost 5 bases and J lost 2; bases outside the gene matches: 13. The CDR3 has 17 residues. Germline V CDR1 and CDR2: SGHAT, FQNNGV. The CDR3 coding sequence is TGTGCCAGCAGCCCATTGGGAGGGGAGCACCCCACAGATACGCAGTATTTT. It translates to CASSPLGGEHPTDTQYF. Combining the CDR3 with reference TRBV11-2 and TRBJ2-3 gives the whole variable domain EAGVAQSPRYKIIEKRQSVAFWCNPISGHATLYWYQQILGQGPKLLIQFQNNGVVDDSQLPKDRFSAERLKGVDSTLKIQPAKLEDSAVYLCASSPLGGEHPTDTQYFGPGTRLTVL.

This clonotype was detected a few times. This chain joins TRBV14 and TRBJ2-7; 11 nucleotides agree with TRBD2. Germline trimming cut 1 base from V and 4 bases from J; bases unmatched to any gene: 9. The CDR3 has 17 amino acids. Germline CDR1 is SGHDN and CDR2 is FVKESK. The CDR3 reads CASSQVSATSGMYEQYF. CDR3 coding DNA: TGTGCCAGCAGCCAAGTCTCGGCGACTAGCGGGATGTACGAGCAGTACTTC.

This clonotype has just a few counts. This chain joins TRBV6-1 and TRBJ2-7; 9 bases line up with TRBD1. The ends lost 1 base at V and 6 bases at J; junction bases unmatched: 4. Germline lookup yields CDR1 MNHNS and CDR2 SASEGT. The CDR3 is 14 residues long. CDR3 DNA sequence: TGTGCCAGCAGTGAAGTGGGGACAGGGAGCGAGCAGTACTTC. It encodes CASSEVGTGSEQYF.

The genes are TRBV9 and TRBJ2-7, with 7 nucleotides matching TRBD1. The germline V gene has CDR1 SGDLS and CDR2 YYNGEE. The CDR3 runs to 14 residues. V lost 0 bases to trimming and J lost 1 base; unmatched junction nucleotides: 1. Here the CDR3 reads CASSVVGQSYEQYF. The CDR3 coding sequence is TGTGCCAGCAGCGTAGTGGGACAGTCCTACGAGCAGTACTTC.

The chain employs TRBV7-3 and TRBJ2-1, with 8 bases matching TRBD1. With 7 bases clipped from V and 10 bases from J, the junction kept 12 bases outside the gene matches. CDR1 is SGHTA and CDR2 is FQGTGA in the germline V gene. The CDR3 loop spans 14 amino acids. The CDR3 reads CASTLVGSGGEQFF. In DNA form, the CDR3 reads TGTGCCAGCACCCTCGTTGGGTCAGGGGGCGAGCAGTTCTTC.

This chain links TRBV20-1 with TRBJ1-1, with 10 bases fitting TRBD1. Germline CDR1 and CDR2: DFQATT and SNEGSKA (reference sequence). The CDR3 totals 14 residues. The V gene end was trimmed by 1 base and the J gene end by 1 base; junction bases not matched to a gene: 0. The CDR3, as DNA: TGCAGTGCTAGAGGGACAGGGGGGAACACTGAAGCTTTCTTT. It encodes CSARGTGGNTEAFF.

V usage is TRBV6-5 and J usage is TRBJ1-2, with D unclear. The CDR3 length is 15 residues. CDR1 MNHEY and CDR2 SVGAGI come from the germline V gene. V lost 6 bases and J 1 base, leaving 15 bases between the germline ends. CDR3 nucleotide sequence: TGTGCCAGCAGGACCTTAAGGACCAATAACTATGGCTACACCTTC. Translating it yields CASRTLRTNNYGYTF.

This chain connects TRBV7-3 to TRBJ2-1; 7 positions match TRBD2. Germline CDR1 reads SGHTA; CDR2 reads FQGTGA. The CDR3 runs 15 residues. With V trimmed by 5 bases and J by 8 bases, 12 bases remained unmatched. CDR3 nucleotides: TGTGCCAGCAGCCGAGGCTCTAGCGGATGGGATGAGCAGTTCTTC. Translating gives CASSRGSSGWDEQFF.

The chain couples TRBV29-1 to TRBJ2-1; 8 bases fit TRBD2. CDR1 and CDR2 (germline): SQVTM, ANQGSEA. V lost 7 bases and J lost 5; bases outside the gene matches: 4. The CDR3 loop spans 12 amino acids. CDR3 sequence (DNA): TGCAGCGCCGGGACTAGTAACAATGAGCAGTTCTTC. It is translated as CSAGTSNNEQFF.

The chain is built from TRBV20-1 and TRBJ2-7; D remains ambiguous. The DNA end is more similar to TRBJ2-5, so the J call may be wrong. Germline CDR1 is DFQATT and CDR2 is SNEGSKA (reference sequence). This CDR3 is 12 amino acids long. The CDR3 DNA is TGCAGTGCCACCGACCTAAAAGAGACCCAGTACTTC. Amino acids: CSATDLKETQYF.

The chain employs TRBV5-1 and TRBJ2-3; D unclear. V dropped 7 bases and J dropped 5 bases, with 14 bases sitting between them. This CDR3 region has 13 residues. The V gene's germline CDR1 is SGHRS and CDR2 YFSETQ. CDR3 loop: CASYRIRGDTQYF. The CDR3 nucleotides are TGCGCCAGCTATAGGATAAGAGGAGATACGCAGTATTTT.

This sequence joins TRBV13 and TRBJ2-7, with 9 nucleotides matching TRBD1. The V segment lost 5 bases and the J segment 2 bases; nucleotides outside the gene matches: 10. The CDR3 is made up of 16 amino acids. CDR1 PRHDT and CDR2 FYEKMQ come from the germline V gene (reference sequence). The CDR3 coding sequence is TGTGCCAGCAGCGGTCACAGGGGGCGCCCCCCCTACGAGCAGTACTTC. Protein: CASSGHRGRPPYEQYF.

The chain employs TRBV29-1 and TRBJ2-7; 11 positions agree with TRBD1. This CDR3 has 13 residues. Germline CDR1 SQVTM, CDR2 ANQGSEA. The V gene end was trimmed by 8 bases and the J gene end by 2 bases; junction bases not matched to a gene: 5. CDR3 residues: CSIRGQGAYEQYF. The CDR3 coding sequence is TGCAGCATCCGGGGACAGGGGGCCTACGAGCAGTACTTC.

The V call is TRBV20-1, the J call TRBJ1-4, with D possibly matching TRBD1 (5 bases). Trimming stripped 7 bases from V and 8 bases from J, with 17 bases between. This CDR3 is built from 13 residues. CDR1 and CDR2 from the germline V gene are DFQATT and SNEGSKA (reference sequence). CDR3 bases: TGCAGTGTTACGCGAGGGGCTGGGGAAAAACTGTTTTTT. Translated, it gives CSVTRGAGEKLFF.